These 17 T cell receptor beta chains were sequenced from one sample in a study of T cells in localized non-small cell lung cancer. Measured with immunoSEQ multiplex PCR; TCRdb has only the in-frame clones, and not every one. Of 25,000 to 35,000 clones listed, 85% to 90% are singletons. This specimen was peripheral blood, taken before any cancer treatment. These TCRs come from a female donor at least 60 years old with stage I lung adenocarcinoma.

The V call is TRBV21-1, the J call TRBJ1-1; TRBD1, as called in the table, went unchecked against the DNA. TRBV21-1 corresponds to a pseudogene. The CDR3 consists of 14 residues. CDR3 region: CASTIQGAGVGAFF. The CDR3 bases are TGTGCCAGTACTATACAGGGGGCGGGGGTAGGGGCTTTCTTT.

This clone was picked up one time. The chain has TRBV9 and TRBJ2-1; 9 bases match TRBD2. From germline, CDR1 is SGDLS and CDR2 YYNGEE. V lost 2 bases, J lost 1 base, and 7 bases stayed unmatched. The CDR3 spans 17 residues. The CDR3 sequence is CASSVGATSGSYNEQFF. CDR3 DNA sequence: TGTGCCAGCAGCGTCGGGGCTACTAGCGGGTCCTACAATGAGCAGTTCTTC.

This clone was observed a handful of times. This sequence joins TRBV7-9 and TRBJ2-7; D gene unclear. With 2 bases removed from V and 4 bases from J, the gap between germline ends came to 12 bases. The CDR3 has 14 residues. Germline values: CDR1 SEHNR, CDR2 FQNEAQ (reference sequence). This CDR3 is CASSLQPGWYEQYF. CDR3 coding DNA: TGTGCCAGCAGCTTACAACCGGGTTGGTACGAGCAGTACTTC.

CDR3 coding DNA: TGTGCCAGCAGCTTAGGAGGGCGGACTAGCGGTATACTCTACGAGCAGTACTTC. Translation: CASSLGGRTSGILYEQYF. V gene TRBV7-2 combines with J gene TRBJ2-7; 10 nucleotides match TRBD2. J lost 3 bases, V lost 1 base, and 12 bases had no gene match. Germline V gene sequence: CDR1 SGHTA, CDR2 FQGNSA. The CDR3 length is 18 residues.

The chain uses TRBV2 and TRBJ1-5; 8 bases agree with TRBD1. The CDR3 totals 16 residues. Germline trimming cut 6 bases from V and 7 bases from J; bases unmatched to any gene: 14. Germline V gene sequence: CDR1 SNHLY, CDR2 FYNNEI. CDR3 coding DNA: TGTGCCAGCAGCGGTGGCGACAGGGGAGGGGGCCAGCCCCAGCATTTT. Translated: CASSGGDRGGGQPQHF. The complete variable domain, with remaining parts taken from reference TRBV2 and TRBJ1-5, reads EPEVTQTPSHQVTQMGQEVILRCVPISNHLYFYWYRQILGQKVEFLVSFYNNEISEKSEIFDDQFSVERPDGSNFTLKIRSTKLEDSAMYFCASSGGDRGGGQPQHFGDGTRLSIL.

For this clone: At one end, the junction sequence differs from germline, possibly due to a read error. CDR3 residues: CASSEAGGTSGF. CDR3 DNA sequence: TGTGCCAGCAGTGAAGCAGGAGGGACATCGGGCTTC. The chain carries TRBV2 and TRBJ2-7; D assignment may be TRBD1 or TRBD2 (6 bases each). From germline, CDR1 is SNHLY and CDR2 FYNNEI. The CDR3 runs to 12 residues.

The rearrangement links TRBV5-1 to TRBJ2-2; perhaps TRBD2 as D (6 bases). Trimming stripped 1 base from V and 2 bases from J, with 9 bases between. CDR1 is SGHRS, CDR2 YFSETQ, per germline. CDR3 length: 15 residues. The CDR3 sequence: CASSLLEGNTGELFF. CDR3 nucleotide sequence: TGCGCCAGCAGCTTGCTGGAGGGCAACACCGGGGAGCTGTTTTTT.

CDR3 amino acids: CASSLGWGTTGELFF. Written as DNA, the CDR3 is TGCGCCAGCAGCTTGGGCTGGGGAACCACCGGGGAGCTGTTTTTT. This sequence joins TRBV5-1 and TRBJ2-2, with D unclear. With 0 bases removed from V and 4 bases from J, the gap between germline ends came to 10 bases. Germline V CDR1 and CDR2: SGHRS, YFSETQ. There are 15 residues in the CDR3. Based on the CDR3 plus reference TRBV5-1 and TRBJ2-2, the full variable domain is KAGVTQTPRYLIKTRGQQVTLSCSPISGHRSVSWYQQTPGQGLQFLFEYFSETQRNKGNFPGRFSGRQFSNSRSEMNVSTLELGDSALYLCASSLGWGTTGELFFGEGSRLTVL.

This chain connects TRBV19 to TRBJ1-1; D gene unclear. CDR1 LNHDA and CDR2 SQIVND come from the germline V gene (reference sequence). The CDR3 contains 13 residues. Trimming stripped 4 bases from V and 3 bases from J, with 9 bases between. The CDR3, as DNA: TGTGCCAGTAGTACATCCTTTGACACTGAAGCTTTCTTT. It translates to CASSTSFDTEAFF.

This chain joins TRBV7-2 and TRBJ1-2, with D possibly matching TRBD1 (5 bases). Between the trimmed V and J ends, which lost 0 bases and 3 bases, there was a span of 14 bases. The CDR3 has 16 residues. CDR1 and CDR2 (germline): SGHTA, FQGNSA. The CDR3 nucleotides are TGTGCCAGCAGCTTAGCGGGGGGAGGGGATTACTATGGCTACACCTTC. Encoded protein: CASSLAGGGDYYGYTF. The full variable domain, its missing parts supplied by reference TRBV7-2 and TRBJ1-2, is GAGVSQSPSNKVTEKGKDVELRCDPISGHTALYWYRQSLGQGLEFLIYFQGNSAPDKSGLPSDRFSAERTGGSVSTLTIQRTQQEDSAVYLCASSLAGGGDYYGYTFGSGTRLTVV.

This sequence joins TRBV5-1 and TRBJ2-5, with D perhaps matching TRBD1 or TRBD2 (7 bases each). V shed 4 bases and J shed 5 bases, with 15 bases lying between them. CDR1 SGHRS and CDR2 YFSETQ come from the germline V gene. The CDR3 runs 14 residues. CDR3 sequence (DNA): TGCGCCAGCAGCGGGGAGGGGGCAGTGGAGACCCAGTACTTC. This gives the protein CASSGEGAVETQYF.

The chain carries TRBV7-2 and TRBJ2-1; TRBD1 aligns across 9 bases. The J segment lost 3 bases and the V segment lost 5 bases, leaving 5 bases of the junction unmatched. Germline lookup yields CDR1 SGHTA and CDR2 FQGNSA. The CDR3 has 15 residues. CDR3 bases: TGTGCCAGCAGCCCGGGACAGGGAAACTACAATGAGCAGTTCTTC. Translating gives CASSPGQGNYNEQFF.

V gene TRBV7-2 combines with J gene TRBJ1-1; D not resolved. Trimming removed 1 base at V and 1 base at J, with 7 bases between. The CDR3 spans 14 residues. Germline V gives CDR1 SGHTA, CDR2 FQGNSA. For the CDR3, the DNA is TGTGCCAGCAGCTTAGAGGAATGGAACACTGAAGCTTTCTTT. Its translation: CASSLEEWNTEAFF.

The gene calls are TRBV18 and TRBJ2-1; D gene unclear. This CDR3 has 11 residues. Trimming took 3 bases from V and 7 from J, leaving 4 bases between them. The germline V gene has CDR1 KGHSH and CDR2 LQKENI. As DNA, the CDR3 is TGTGCCAGCTCACCCGAAAATGAGCAGTTCTTC. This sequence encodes CASSPENEQFF.

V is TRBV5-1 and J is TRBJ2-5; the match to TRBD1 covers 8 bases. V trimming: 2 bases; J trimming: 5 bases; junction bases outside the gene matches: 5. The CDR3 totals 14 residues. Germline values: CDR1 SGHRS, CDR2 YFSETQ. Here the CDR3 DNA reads TGCGCCAGCAGCTTTCAGGGGGCGGATGAGACCCAGTACTTC. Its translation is CASSFQGADETQYF.

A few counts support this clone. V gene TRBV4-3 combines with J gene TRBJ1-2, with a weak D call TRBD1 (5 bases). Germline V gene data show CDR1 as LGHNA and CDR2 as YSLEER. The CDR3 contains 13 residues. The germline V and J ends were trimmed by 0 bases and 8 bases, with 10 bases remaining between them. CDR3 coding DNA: TGCGCCAGCAGCCAAGATGGGGGTTACGGCTACACCTTC. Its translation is CASSQDGGYGYTF.

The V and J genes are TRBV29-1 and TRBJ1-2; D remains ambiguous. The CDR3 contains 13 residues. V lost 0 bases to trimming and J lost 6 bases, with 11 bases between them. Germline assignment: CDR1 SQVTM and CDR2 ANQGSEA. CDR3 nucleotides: TGCAGCGTTGAAGAAACCGGGATGAATGGCTACACCTTC. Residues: CSVEETGMNGYTF.